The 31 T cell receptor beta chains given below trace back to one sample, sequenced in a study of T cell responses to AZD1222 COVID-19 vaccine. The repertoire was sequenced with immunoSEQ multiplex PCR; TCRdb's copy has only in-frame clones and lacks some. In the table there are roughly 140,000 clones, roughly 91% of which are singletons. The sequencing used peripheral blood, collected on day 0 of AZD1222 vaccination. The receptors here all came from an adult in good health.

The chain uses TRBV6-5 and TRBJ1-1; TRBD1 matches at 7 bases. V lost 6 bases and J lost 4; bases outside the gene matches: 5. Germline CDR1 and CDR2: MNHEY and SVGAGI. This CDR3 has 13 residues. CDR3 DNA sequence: TGTGCCAGCAGGAAATCAGGGGGCACTGAAGCTTTCTTT. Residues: CASRKSGGTEAFF.

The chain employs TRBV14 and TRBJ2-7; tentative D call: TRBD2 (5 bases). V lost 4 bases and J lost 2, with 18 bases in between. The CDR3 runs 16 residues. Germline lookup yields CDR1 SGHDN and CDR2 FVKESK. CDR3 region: CASSRGGGSETYEQYF. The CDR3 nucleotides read TGTGCCAGCAGCCGAGGTGGAGGCAGCGAGACCTACGAGCAGTACTTC.

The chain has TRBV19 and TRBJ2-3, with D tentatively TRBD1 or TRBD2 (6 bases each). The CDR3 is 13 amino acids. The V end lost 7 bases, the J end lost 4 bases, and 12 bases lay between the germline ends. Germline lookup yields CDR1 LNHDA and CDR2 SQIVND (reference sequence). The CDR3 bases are TGTGCCAGTACTTGGAGGGGGGCAGATACGCAGTATTTT. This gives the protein CASTWRGADTQYF.

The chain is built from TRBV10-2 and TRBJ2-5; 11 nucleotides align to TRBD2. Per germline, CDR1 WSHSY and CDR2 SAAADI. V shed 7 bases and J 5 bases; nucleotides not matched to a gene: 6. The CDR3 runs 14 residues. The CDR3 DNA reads TGCGCCAGCATCCTAGCGGGGGGCCATGAGACCCAGTACTTC. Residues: CASILAGGHETQYF.

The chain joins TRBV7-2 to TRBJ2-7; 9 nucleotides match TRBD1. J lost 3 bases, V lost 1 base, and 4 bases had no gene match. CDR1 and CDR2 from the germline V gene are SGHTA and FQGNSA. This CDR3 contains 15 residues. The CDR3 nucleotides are TGTGCCAGCAGCTTAGGACAGGGGGTTCGCTACGAGCAGTACTTC. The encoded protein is CASSLGQGVRYEQYF.

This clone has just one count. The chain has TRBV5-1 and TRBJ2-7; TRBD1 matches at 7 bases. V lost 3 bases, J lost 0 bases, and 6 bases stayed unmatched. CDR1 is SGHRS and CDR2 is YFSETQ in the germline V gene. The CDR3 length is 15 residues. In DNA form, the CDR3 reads TGCGCCAGCAGCTCGACAGGGAGCTTCTCCTACGAGCAGTACTTC. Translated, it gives CASSSTGSFSYEQYF.

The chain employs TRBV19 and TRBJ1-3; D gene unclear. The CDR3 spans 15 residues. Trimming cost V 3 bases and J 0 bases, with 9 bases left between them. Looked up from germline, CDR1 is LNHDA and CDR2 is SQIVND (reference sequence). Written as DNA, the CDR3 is TGTGCCAGTAGTATTGGGAACCCCTCTGGAAACACCATATATTTT. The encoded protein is CASSIGNPSGNTIYF.

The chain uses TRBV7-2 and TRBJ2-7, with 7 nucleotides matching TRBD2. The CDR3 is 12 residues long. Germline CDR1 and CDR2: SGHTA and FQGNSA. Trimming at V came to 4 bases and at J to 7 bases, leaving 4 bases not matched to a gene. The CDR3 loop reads CASSYYGREQYF. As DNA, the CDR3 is TGTGCCAGCAGCTACTACGGGAGGGAGCAGTACTTC.

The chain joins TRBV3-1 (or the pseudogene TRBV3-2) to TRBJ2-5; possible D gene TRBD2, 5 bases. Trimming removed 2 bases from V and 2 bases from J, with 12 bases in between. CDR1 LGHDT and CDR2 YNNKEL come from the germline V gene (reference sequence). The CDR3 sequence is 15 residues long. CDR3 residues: CASSQRGGGQETQYF. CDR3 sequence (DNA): TGTGCCAGCAGCCAACGAGGCGGCGGGCAAGAGACCCAGTACTTC.

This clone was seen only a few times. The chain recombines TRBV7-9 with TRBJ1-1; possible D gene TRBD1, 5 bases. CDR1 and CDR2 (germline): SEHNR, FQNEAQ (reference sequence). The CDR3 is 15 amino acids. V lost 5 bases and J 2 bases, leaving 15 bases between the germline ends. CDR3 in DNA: TGTGCCAGCAGCCCAAGAGGGGTGGTCAACACTGAAGCTTTCTTT. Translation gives CASSPRGVVNTEAFF.

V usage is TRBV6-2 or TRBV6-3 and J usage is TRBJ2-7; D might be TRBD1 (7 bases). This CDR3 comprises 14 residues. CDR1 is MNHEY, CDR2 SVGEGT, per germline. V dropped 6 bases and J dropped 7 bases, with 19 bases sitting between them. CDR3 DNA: TGTGCCAGCAGCCGACCAGGGGGGAGCTCGGAGCAGTACTTC. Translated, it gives CASSRPGGSSEQYF.

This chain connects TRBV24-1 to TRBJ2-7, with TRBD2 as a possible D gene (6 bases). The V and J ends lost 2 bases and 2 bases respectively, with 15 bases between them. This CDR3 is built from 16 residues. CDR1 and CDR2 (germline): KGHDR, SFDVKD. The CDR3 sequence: CATSDSPMRRAYEQYF. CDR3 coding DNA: TGTGCCACCAGTGATTCGCCGATGAGGAGGGCCTACGAGCAGTACTTC.

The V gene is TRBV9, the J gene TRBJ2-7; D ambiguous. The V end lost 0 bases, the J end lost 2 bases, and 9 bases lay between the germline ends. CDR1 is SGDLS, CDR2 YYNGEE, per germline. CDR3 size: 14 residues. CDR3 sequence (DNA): TGTGCCAGCAGCGTAGCTCTCAATACCTACGAGCAGTACTTC. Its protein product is CASSVALNTYEQYF.

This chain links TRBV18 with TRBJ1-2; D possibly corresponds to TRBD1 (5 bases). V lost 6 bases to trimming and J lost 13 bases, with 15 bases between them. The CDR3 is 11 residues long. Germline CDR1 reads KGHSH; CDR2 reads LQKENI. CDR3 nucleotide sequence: TGTGCCAGCTCGCCGGGGGAGGGTTGCACCTTC. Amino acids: CASSPGEGCTF.

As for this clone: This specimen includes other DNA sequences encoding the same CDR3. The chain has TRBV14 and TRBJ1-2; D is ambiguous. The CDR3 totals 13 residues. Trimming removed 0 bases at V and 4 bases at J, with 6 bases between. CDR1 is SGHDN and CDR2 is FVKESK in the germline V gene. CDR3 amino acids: CASSQDPGYGYTF. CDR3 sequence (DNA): TGTGCCAGCAGCCAAGACCCGGGCTATGGCTACACCTTC.

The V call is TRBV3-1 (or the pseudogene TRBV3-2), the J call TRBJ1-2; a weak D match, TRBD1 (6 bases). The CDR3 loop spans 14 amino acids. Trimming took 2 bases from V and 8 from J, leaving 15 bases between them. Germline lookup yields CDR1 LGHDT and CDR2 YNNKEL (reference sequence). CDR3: CASSQTRRTVGYTF. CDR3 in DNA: TGTGCCAGCAGCCAAACCAGAAGGACAGTCGGCTACACCTTC.

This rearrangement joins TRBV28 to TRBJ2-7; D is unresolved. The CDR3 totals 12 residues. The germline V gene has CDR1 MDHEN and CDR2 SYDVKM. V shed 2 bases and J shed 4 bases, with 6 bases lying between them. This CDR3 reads CASSLMGYEQYF. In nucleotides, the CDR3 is TGTGCCAGCAGTTTAATGGGATACGAGCAGTACTTC.

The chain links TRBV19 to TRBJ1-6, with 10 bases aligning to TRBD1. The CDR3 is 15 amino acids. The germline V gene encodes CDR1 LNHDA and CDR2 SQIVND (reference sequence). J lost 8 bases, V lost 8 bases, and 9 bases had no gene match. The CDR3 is CASGAGQGFDSPLHF. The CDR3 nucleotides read TGTGCCAGTGGCGCGGGACAGGGGTTTGATTCACCCCTCCACTTT.

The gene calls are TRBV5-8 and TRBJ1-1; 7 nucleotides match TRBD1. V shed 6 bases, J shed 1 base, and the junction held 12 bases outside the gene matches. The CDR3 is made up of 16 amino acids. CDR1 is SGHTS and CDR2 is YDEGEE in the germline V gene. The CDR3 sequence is CASTRGGGTRNTEAFF. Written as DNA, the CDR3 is TGTGCCAGCACCAGGGGGGGTGGGACGAGGAACACTGAAGCTTTCTTT.

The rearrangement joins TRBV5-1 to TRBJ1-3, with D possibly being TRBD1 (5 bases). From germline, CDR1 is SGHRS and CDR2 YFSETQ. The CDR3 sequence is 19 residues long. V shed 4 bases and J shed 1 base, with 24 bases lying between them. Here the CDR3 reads CASSPGTKRISGSGNTIYF. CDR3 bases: TGCGCCAGCAGCCCGGGGACGAAGCGTATCTCCGGATCTGGAAACACCATATATTTT.

CDR3 region: CASSDPGGGAAFF. The CDR3 bases are TGTGCCAGCAGTGACCCAGGGGGAGGGGCAGCTTTCTTT. The V gene is TRBV12-3 or TRBV12-4, the J gene TRBJ1-1; the match to TRBD1 covers 7 bases. This CDR3 has 13 amino acids. V lost 5 bases to trimming and J lost 10 bases; unmatched junction nucleotides: 10.

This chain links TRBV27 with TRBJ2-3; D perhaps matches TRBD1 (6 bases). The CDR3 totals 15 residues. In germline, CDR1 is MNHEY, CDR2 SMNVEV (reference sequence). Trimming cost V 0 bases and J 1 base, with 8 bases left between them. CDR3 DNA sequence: TGTGCCAGCAGTTTATCGGACAGACGCACAGATACGCAGTATTTT. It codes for CASSLSDRRTDTQYF.

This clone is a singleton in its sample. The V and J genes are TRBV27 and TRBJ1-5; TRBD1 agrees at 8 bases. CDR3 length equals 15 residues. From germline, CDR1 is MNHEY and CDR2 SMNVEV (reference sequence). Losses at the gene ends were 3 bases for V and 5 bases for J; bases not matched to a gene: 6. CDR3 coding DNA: TGTGCCAGCAGTTTTCGTACAGGGGGACATCAGCCCCAGCATTTT. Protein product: CASSFRTGGHQPQHF.

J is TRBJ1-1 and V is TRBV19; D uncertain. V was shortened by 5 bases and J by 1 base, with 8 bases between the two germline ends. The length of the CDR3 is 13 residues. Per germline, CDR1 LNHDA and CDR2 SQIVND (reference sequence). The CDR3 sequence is CASSLGRNTEAFF. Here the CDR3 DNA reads TGTGCCAGTAGTTTGGGCAGGAACACTGAAGCTTTCTTT.

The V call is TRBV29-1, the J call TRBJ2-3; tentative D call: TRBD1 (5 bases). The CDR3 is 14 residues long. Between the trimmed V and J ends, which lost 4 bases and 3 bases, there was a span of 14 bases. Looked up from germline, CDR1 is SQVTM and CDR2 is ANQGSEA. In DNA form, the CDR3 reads TGCAGCGTTGGCAGGGTTGTTGGAACAGATACGCAGTATTTT. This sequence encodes CSVGRVVGTDTQYF.

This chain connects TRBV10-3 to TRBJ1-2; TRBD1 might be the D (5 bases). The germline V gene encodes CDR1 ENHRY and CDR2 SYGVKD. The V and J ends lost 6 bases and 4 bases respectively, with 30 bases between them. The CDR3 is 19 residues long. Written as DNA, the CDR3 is TGTGCCATCAGATTCAGTATTCAAGGGGAGAGGTCCGCCGGCTATGGCTACACCTTC. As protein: CAIRFSIQGERSAGYGYTF.

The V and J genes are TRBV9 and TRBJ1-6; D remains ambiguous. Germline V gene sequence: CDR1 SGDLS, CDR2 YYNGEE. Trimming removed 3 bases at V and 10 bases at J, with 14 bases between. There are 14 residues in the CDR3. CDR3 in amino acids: CASSGGQVLSPLHF. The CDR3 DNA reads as TGTGCCAGCAGCGGAGGCCAGGTCCTGTCACCCCTCCACTTT.

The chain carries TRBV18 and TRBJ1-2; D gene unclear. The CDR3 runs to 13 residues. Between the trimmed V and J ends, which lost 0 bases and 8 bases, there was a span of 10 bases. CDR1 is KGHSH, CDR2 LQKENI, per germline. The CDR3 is CASSPPGVRGYTF. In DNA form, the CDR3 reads TGTGCCAGCTCACCACCAGGAGTTAGGGGCTACACCTTC.

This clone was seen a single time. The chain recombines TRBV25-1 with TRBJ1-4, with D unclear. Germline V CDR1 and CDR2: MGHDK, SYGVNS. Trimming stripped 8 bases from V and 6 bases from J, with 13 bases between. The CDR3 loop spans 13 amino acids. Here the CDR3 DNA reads TGTGCCAGCTCGCGTGGGCCTGATGAAAAACTGTTTTTT. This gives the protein CASSRGPDEKLFF.

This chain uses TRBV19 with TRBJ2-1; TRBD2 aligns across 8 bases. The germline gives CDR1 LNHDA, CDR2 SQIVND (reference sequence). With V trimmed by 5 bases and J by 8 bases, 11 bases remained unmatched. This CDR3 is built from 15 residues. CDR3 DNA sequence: TGTGCCAGTAGTTTCCACTCCGGGAGGGGGGATGAGCAGTTCTTC. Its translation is CASSFHSGRGDEQFF.

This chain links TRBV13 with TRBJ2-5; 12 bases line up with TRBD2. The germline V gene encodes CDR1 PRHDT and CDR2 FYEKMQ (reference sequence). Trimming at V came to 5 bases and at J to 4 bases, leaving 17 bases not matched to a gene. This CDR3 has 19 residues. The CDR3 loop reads CASSPSWTSGATTIETQYF. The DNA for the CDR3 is TGTGCCAGCAGCCCCTCCTGGACTAGCGGGGCGACTACAATAGAGACCCAGTACTTC.